This T cell receptor (beta chain) was recorded in a study of blood T cell repertoires in COVID-19. About the study: The analysed material was cDNA or gDNA that came from T cells, B-cell-depleted T cells, or PBMCs.

Under the authors' procedure: Scientists estimated how many nucleated cells there were by amplifying reference gene primers. Profiling relied on immunoSEQ multiplex PCR, and the TCRdb table lists in-frame clones only, not all of them. Clonal size and the V and J genes are those of that table, whereas D and trimming came from the DNA. The sample lists some 91,000 clones, over 75% seen once, with 1.5% to 2% in the top ten. The clonotype comes from a man aged 55 to 70 with acute or convalescent COVID-19. Sequences were obtained from peripheral blood.

In DNA form, the CDR3 reads TGTGCCAGCAGTGAAGTCGGGGTAGCCTCTGGAAACACCATATATTTT. This encodes CASSEVGVASGNTIYF. The chain couples TRBV6-1 to TRBJ1-3; no clear D gene. Germline CDR1 MNHNS, CDR2 SASEGT. The CDR3 is made up of 16 amino acids. Trimming cost V 1 base and J 0 bases, with 10 bases left between them.